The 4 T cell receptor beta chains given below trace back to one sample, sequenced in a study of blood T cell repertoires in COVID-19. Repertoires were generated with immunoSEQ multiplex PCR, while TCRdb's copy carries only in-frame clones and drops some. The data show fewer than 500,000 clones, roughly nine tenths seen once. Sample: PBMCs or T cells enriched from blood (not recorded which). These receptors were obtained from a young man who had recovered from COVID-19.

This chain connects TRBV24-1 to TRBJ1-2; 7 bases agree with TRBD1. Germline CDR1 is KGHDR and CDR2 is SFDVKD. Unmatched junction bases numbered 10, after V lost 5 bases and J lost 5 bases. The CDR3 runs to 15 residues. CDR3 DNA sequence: TGTGCCACCAGTGGAACCGGGACAGAATTATATGGCTACACCTTC. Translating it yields CATSGTGTELYGYTF.

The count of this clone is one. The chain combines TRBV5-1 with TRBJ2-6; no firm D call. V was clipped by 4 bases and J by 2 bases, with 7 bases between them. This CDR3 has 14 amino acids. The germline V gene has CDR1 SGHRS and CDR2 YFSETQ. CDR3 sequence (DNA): TGCGCCAGCAGCCCGAACACTGGGGCCAACGTCCTGACTTTC. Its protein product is CASSPNTGANVLTF.

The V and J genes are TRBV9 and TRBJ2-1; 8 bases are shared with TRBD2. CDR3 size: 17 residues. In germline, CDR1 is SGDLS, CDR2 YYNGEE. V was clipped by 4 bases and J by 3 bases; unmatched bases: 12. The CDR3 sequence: CASSTSQTSENYNEQFF. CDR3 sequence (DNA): TGTGCCAGCAGCACCTCCCAGACTAGCGAGAACTACAATGAGCAGTTCTTC.

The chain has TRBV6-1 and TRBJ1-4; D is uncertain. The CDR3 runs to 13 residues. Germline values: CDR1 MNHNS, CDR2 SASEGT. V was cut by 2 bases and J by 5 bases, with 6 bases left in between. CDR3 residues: CASSETRNEKLFF. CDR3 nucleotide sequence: TGTGCCAGCAGTGAAACAAGAAATGAAAAACTGTTTTTT.